The 23 T cell receptor beta chains below were found in one sample sequenced in a study of shared clonotypes between healthy human individuals. Data came from immunoSEQ multiplex PCR; TCRdb stores just in-frame clones and leaves some out. The repertoire holds 1,500,000 or so clones, with over 95% as singletons. Sample: naive CD4+ T cells sorted from blood. Subset specified: CD45RA+ positively selected. These receptors were collected from a man aged 25-45 years in good health.

This clone was seen a single time. The V gene is TRBV2, the J gene TRBJ1-1; D not resolved. From germline, CDR1 is SNHLY and CDR2 FYNNEI. Deletions cut 6 bases from V and 4 bases from J, with 15 bases between. The CDR3 has 14 residues. For the CDR3, the DNA is TGTGCCAGCAGGAGGGAACCGCAGAGCACTGAAGCTTTCTTT. Its translation is CASRREPQSTEAFF.

This chain uses TRBV14 with TRBJ2-6; TRBD1 is a possible D gene (5 bases). V dropped 0 bases and J dropped 0 bases, with 18 bases sitting between them. The CDR3 length is 20 residues. The germline gives CDR1 SGHDN, CDR2 FVKESK. This CDR3 reads CASSQDFAGMRNSGANVLTF. DNA of the CDR3: TGTGCCAGCAGCCAAGATTTTGCAGGGATGAGGAACTCTGGGGCCAACGTCCTGACTTTC.

The chain is built from TRBV9 and TRBJ2-5; D gene ambiguous. The germline CDR1 and CDR2 sequences are SGDLS and YYNGEE. The ends were cut back, 3 bases at V and 3 bases at J, with 15 bases in the middle. The CDR3 covers 15 residues. The CDR3 sequence is CASSGPNLGKETQYF. Written as DNA, the CDR3 is TGTGCCAGCAGCGGACCGAACTTGGGGAAAGAGACCCAGTACTTC.

The rearrangement uses TRBV6-4 and TRBJ1-5; the D gene is possibly TRBD1 (6 bases). This CDR3 contains 13 residues. Per germline, CDR1 MRHNA and CDR2 SNTAGT. V dropped 6 bases and J dropped 4 bases, with 10 bases sitting between them. DNA of the CDR3: TGTGCCAGCAGCCCCCAGGGGAATCAGCCCCAGCATTTT. Its translation is CASSPQGNQPQHF.

The chain links TRBV5-1 to TRBJ1-2; TRBD1 is a possible D gene (5 bases). Looked up from germline, CDR1 is SGHRS and CDR2 is YFSETQ. V was trimmed by 5 bases and J by 6 bases, leaving 11 bases between them. This CDR3 is 12 amino acids long. The CDR3 DNA sequence: TGCGCCAGCAGTCCGGGGGTGGATGGCTACACCTTC. This codes for CASSPGVDGYTF.

This rearrangement joins TRBV30 to TRBJ2-1, with unresolved D. Germline lookup yields CDR1 GTSNPN and CDR2 SVGIG (reference sequence). The CDR3 has 14 amino acids. The V end lost 0 bases, the J end lost 5 bases, and 11 bases lay between the germline ends. The CDR3 loop is CAWSVLRQDNEQFF. The CDR3 bases are TGTGCCTGGAGTGTACTCCGTCAGGACAATGAGCAGTTCTTC.

V and J are TRBV30 and TRBJ2-3; D gene unclear. Trimming removed 6 bases from V and 4 bases from J, with 11 bases in between. Germline V gene sequence: CDR1 GTSNPN, CDR2 SVGIG (reference sequence). This CDR3 spans 12 amino acids. The CDR3 spells CACSFVSDTQYF. The DNA of the CDR3 is TGTGCCTGTAGTTTCGTTTCAGATACGCAGTATTTT.

This clone appeared a single time. The V gene is TRBV2, the J gene TRBJ1-5, with D perhaps matching TRBD1 (5 bases). Trimming took off 11 bases at V and 4 bases at J, with 18 bases between the two ends. There are 14 residues in the CDR3. Germline V gene data show CDR1 as SNHLY and CDR2 as FYNNEI. The CDR3 region has the DNA TGTGCCGGACCCCGGGCAGGGAGAAATCAGCCCCAGCATTTT. Its protein product is CAGPRAGRNQPQHF.

CDR3 residues: CASSLTNSNTGELFF. The CDR3 nucleotides are TGCGCCAGCAGCTTGACTAATTCGAACACCGGGGAGCTGTTTTTT. This chain joins TRBV5-1 and TRBJ2-2; D remains unclear. The CDR3 contains 15 residues. V lost 1 base to trimming and J lost 0 bases, with 7 bases between them. The germline gives CDR1 SGHRS, CDR2 YFSETQ.

This chain joins TRBV21-1 and TRBJ1-2; the table assigns TRBD1, which was not confirmed against the DNA. TRBV21-1 is listed as a pseudogene. The CDR3 has 13 amino acids. Here the CDR3 DNA reads TGTGCCAGCAGCAACAGGGCTAACTATGGCTACACCTTC. Its translation is CASSNRANYGYTF.

The genes are TRBV20-1 and TRBJ1-5, with unresolved D. CDR3 length: 11 amino acids. CDR1 and CDR2 (germline): DFQATT, SNEGSKA (reference sequence). Between the trimmed V and J ends, which lost 3 bases and 9 bases, there was a span of 9 bases. CDR3 residues: CSASEGSPQHF. The CDR3 nucleotides are TGCAGTGCTAGCGAGGGATCGCCCCAGCATTTT.

A remark on this clone: In the same sample, other DNA sequences code for this CDR3. The chain links TRBV7-2 to TRBJ2-5; a possible D gene is TRBD2 (6 bases). The CDR3 covers 13 residues. CDR1 and CDR2 from the germline V gene are SGHTA and FQGNSA. The V and J ends lost 5 bases and 1 base respectively, with 8 bases between them. The DNA of the CDR3 is TGTGCCAGCAGCCCGGGACTCCAAGAGACCCAGTACTTC. Translating it yields CASSPGLQETQYF.

J is TRBJ2-1 and V is TRBV14; 10 bases align to TRBD2. CDR1 is SGHDN, CDR2 FVKESK, per germline. After removal of 2 bases from V and 2 bases from J, the junction contained 9 bases not matched to a gene. The CDR3 has 18 residues. The DNA of the CDR3 is TGTGCCAGCAGCCAATGGCCTAGCGGGAGTGTAACCTACAATGAGCAGTTCTTC. It is translated as CASSQWPSGSVTYNEQFF.

The chain combines TRBV27 with TRBJ2-1, with D perhaps TRBD2 (5 bases). Trimming cost V 5 bases and J 12 bases, with 11 bases left between them. The CDR3 has 11 amino acids. CDR1 MNHEY and CDR2 SMNVEV come from the germline V gene (reference sequence). CDR3 coding DNA: TGTGCCAGCAGTCGCGGAGGAAGGCAGTTCTTC. The encoded protein is CASSRGGRQFF.

V and J are TRBV6-1 and TRBJ1-1; tentative D call: TRBD1 (5 bases). Trimming removed 1 base from V and 10 bases from J, with 13 bases in between. Germline V gives CDR1 MNHNS, CDR2 SASEGT. CDR3 length: 13 amino acids. CDR3 bases: TGTGCCAGCAGTGAAGGGTCAGGGCTGGGAGCTTTCTTT. Protein: CASSEGSGLGAFF.

V usage is TRBV27 and J usage is TRBJ1-4, with TRBD1 as a possible D gene (5 bases). V lost 6 bases, J lost 9 bases, and 23 bases lay in between. The CDR3 totals 16 residues. The V gene's germline CDR1 is MNHEY and CDR2 SMNVEV (reference sequence). CDR3 in amino acids: CASSPGFWGNEQKLFF. The CDR3 region has the DNA TGTGCCAGCAGCCCGGGATTTTGGGGCAATGAACAAAAACTGTTTTTT.

The chain uses TRBV5-4 and TRBJ1-3; no firm D call. CDR3 length: 12 residues. The germline V gene has CDR1 SGHNT and CDR2 YYREEE (reference sequence). Trimming took 0 bases from V and 8 from J, leaving 6 bases between them. CDR3 in amino acids: CASSLGADTIYF. CDR3 in DNA: TGTGCCAGCAGCTTGGGGGCCGACACCATATATTTT.

The chain carries TRBV5-1 and TRBJ2-5, with 7 bases fitting TRBD2. V shed 0 bases, J shed 2 bases, and the junction held 4 bases outside the gene matches. CDR3 length: 15 residues. Germline V gene sequence: CDR1 SGHRS, CDR2 YFSETQ. This CDR3 reads CASSLGDYTQETQYF. CDR3 in DNA: TGCGCCAGCAGCTTGGGGGACTACACTCAAGAGACCCAGTACTTC.

This chain uses TRBV27 with TRBJ2-5, with D unclear. Between the trimmed V and J ends, which lost 8 bases and 12 bases, there was a span of 16 bases. The CDR3 runs 11 residues. Germline lookup yields CDR1 MNHEY and CDR2 SMNVEV (reference sequence). This chain's CDR3 is CASFKGPREYF. CDR3 sequence (DNA): TGTGCCAGCTTTAAAGGACCTAGGGAGTACTTC.

This sequence joins TRBV6-5 and TRBJ1-1; D unclear. The CDR3 is 15 residues long. Trimming removed 5 bases at V and 1 base at J, with 14 bases between. Germline CDR1 and CDR2: MNHEY and SVGAGI. The DNA for the CDR3 is TGTGCCAGCAGTAAAACTCCAGGACCGAACACTGAAGCTTTCTTT. Protein sequence: CASSKTPGPNTEAFF.

This clone was seen once. The rearrangement links TRBV29-1 to TRBJ2-7, with D possibly matching TRBD2 (5 bases). V was clipped by 4 bases and J by 2 bases, with 15 bases between them. Germline loops: CDR1 SQVTM, CDR2 ANQGSEA. There are 14 residues in the CDR3. The DNA for the CDR3 is TGCAGCGTTGGACGGTGGGAGAGGACCTACGAGCAGTACTTC. Residues: CSVGRWERTYEQYF.

The chain has TRBV30 and TRBJ1-3; no clear D. The germline V gene encodes CDR1 GTSNPN and CDR2 SVGIG (reference sequence). The CDR3 consists of 15 residues. The V and J ends lost 0 bases and 0 bases respectively, with 9 bases between them. The CDR3 spells CAWSVQSRSGNTIYF. DNA for the CDR3: TGTGCCTGGAGTGTACAGTCCCGCTCTGGAAACACCATATATTTT.

In this sample, this clone turned up a few times. The genes are TRBV6-5 and TRBJ2-7; 9 bases align to TRBD1. Germline V gene lookup returns CDR1 MNHEY and CDR2 SVGAGI. V lost 6 bases and J lost 0; bases outside the gene matches: 3. CDR3 length equals 14 residues. The CDR3 DNA follows: TGTGCCAGCAGCCCGGGACAGGGCTCCTACGAGCAGTACTTC. As protein: CASSPGQGSYEQYF.